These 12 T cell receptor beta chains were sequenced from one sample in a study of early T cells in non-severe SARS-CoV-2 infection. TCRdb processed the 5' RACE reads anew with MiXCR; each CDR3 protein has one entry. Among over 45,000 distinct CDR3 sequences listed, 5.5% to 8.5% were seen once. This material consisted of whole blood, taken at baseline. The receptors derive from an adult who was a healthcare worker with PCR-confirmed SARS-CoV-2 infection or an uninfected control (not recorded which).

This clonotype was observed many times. This CDR3 is CASSRKDTQPPYEQYF. DNA of the CDR3: TGTGCCAGTAGTAGGAAGGACACCCAGCCCCCCTACGAGCAGTACTTC. The V gene is TRBV19, the J gene TRBJ2-7, with D possibly being TRBD1 (5 bases). Germline CDR1 and CDR2: LNHDA and SQIVND (reference sequence). The CDR3 extends over 16 amino acids. Trimming left V 4 bases short and J 2 bases short, with 18 bases between.

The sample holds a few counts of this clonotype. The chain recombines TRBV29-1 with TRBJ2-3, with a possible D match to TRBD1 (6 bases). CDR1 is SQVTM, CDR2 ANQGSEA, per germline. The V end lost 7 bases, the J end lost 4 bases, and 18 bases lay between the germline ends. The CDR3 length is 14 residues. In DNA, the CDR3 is TGCAGCGGGGGGCGGCCAAGCGACGCAGATACGCAGTATTTT. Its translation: CSGGRPSDADTQYF.

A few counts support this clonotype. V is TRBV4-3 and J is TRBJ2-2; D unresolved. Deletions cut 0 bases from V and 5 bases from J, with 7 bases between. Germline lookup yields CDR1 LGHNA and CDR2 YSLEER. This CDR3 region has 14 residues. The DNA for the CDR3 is TGCGCCAGCAGCCAAGATGGACGAACCGGGGAGCTGTTTTTT. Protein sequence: CASSQDGRTGELFF.

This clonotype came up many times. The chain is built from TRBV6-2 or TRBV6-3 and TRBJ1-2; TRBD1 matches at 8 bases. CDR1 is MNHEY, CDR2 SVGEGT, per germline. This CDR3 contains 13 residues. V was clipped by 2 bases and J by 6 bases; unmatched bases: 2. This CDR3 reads CASSYQGADGYTF. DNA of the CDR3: TGTGCCAGCAGTTACCAGGGGGCCGATGGCTACACCTTC.

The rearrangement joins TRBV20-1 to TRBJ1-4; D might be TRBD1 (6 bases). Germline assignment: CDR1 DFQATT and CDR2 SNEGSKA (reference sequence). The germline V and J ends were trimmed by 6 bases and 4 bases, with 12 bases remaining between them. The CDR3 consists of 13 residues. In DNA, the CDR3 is TGCAGTGCCGGAGACAGGTTTAATGAAAAACTGTTTTTT. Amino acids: CSAGDRFNEKLFF.

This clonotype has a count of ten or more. CDR3 in amino acids: CASSDPSITDTQYF. DNA of the CDR3: TGTGCCAGCAGTGACCCTTCGATAACGGATACGCAGTATTTT. V usage is TRBV6-2 or TRBV6-3 and J usage is TRBJ2-3; D gene unclear. Trimming took 5 bases from V and 6 from J, leaving 15 bases between them. There are 14 residues in the CDR3. Germline CDR1 is MNHEY and CDR2 is SVGEGT.

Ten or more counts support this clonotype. This chain's CDR3 is CASRRAPDRFIEQYF. Written as DNA, the CDR3 is TGTGCCAGCAGAAGGGCGCCGGACAGGTTTATTGAGCAGTACTTC. The chain employs TRBV5-6 and TRBJ2-7, with TRBD1 identical over 7 bases. The germline CDR1 and CDR2 sequences are SGHDT and YYEEEE. Unmatched junction bases numbered 15, after V lost 5 bases and J lost 7 bases. The CDR3 is 15 residues long.

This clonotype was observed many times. In DNA, the CDR3 is TGTGCCAGTAGTATCGGGGACAGCACAGATACGCAGTATTTT. Residues: CASSIGDSTDTQYF. J is TRBJ2-3 and V is TRBV19; D possibly uses TRBD1 or TRBD2 (5 bases each). The germline V gene encodes CDR1 LNHDA and CDR2 SQIVND (reference sequence). The V gene lost 3 bases and the J gene lost 0 bases, with 7 bases spanning the gap. The CDR3 spans 14 residues.

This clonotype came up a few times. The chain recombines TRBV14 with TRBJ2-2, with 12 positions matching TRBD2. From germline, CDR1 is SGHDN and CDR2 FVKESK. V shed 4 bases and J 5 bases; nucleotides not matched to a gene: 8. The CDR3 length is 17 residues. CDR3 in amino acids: CASSPTSGGPGTGELFF. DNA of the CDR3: TGTGCCAGCAGCCCGACTAGCGGGGGCCCGGGGACCGGGGAGCTGTTTTTT. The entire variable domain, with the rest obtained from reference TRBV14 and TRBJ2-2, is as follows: EAGVTQFPSHSVIEKGQTVTLRCDPISGHDNLYWYRRVMGKEIKFLLHFVKESKQDESGMPNNRFLAERTGGTYSTLKVQPAELEDSGVYFCASSPTSGGPGTGELFFGEGSRLTVL.

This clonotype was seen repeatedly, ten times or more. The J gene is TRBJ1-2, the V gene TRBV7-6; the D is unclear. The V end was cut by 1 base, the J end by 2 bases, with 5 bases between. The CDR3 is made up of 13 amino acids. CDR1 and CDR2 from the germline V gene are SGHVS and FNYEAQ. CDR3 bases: TGTGCCAGCAGCTTAGAACAGAACTATGGCTACACCTTC. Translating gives CASSLEQNYGYTF. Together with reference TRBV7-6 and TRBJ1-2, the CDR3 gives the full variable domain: GAGVSQSPRYKVTKRGQDVALRCDPISGHVSLYWYRQALGQGPEFLTYFNYEAQQDKSGLPNDRFSAERPEGSISTLTIQRTEQRDSAMYRCASSLEQNYGYTFGSGTRLTVV.

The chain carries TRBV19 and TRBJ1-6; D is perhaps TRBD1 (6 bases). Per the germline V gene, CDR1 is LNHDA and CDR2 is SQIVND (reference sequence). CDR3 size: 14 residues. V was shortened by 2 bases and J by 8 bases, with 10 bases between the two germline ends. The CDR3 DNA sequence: TGTGCCAGTAGTATAACGGGGGCGGATTCACCCCTCCACTTT. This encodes CASSITGADSPLHF.

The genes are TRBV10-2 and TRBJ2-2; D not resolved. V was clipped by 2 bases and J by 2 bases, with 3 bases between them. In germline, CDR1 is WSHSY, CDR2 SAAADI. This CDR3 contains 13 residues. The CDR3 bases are TGCGCCAGCAGTGAGCGAAACACCGGGGAGCTGTTTTTT. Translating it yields CASSERNTGELFF.